Listed here is a single TCR beta chain. Its antigen remains unknown. This sample is part of a study of shared clonotypes between healthy human individuals. Study-wide results and limits: All-four-donor shared clonotypes had higher generation probabilities than non-shared clonotypes did.

Original methodology: Because ImmunoSEQ provided only junction sequences with no quality scores, the filtering differed. Assay used: immunoSEQ multiplex PCR; TCRdb lists only in-frame clones, some missing. The V and J calls and clone size come from that table; D and trimming were worked out from the DNA. This sample has 2,100,000 or so clones; approximately 94% occur once, and the top ten carry roughly 0.13%. The sample comprised naive CD4+ T cells sorted from blood. Subset specified: CD45RA+ positively selected. The source is a man aged 18 to 29 in good health.

CDR3 sequence (DNA): TGTGCCAGCAGCTTAGAGGGTCTTGGCTATGGCTACACCTTC. Its protein is CASSLEGLGYGYTF. The chain links TRBV11-2 to TRBJ1-2; no definite D call. The CDR3 loop spans 14 amino acids. Trimming left V 0 bases short and J 4 bases short, with 9 bases between. CDR1 is SGHAT and CDR2 is FQNNGV in the germline V gene.